Below, 30 T cell receptor beta chains from the same sample are listed, as sequenced in a study of breast tumors, draining lymph nodes, adjacent tissues. Breast cancer patients provided tissue from their axillary draining lymph nodes. TCRdb itself ran the multiplex PCR reads through MiXCR, one entry per CDR3 protein. The data contain some 150,000 distinct CDR3 sequences, about 20% of them singletons. Specimen: axillary lymph node tissue. The receptors stem from a female donor with breast cancer. Some clones in this sample may be carry-over from other donors' samples.

This clonotype has ten or more counts. The V gene is TRBV27, the J gene TRBJ1-6; D is unclear. Germline V gives CDR1 MNHEY, CDR2 SMNVEV (reference sequence). This CDR3 comprises 12 residues. V lost 8 bases and J 9 bases, leaving 11 bases between the germline ends. This chain's CDR3 is CASGEWGSPLHF. The DNA for the CDR3 is TGTGCCAGCGGGGAGTGGGGTTCACCCCTCCACTTT.

This clonotype was seen a few times. The V call is TRBV28, the J call TRBJ2-5; D gene uncertain. There are 14 residues in the CDR3. Trimming stripped 4 bases from V and 7 bases from J, with 16 bases between. CDR1 and CDR2 (germline): MDHEN, SYDVKM. The CDR3 nucleotides read TGTGCCAGCAGTTCGGGTGGGCCGATCAGGACCCAGTACTTC. Encoded protein: CASSSGGPIRTQYF.

This clonotype has a count of ten or more. The chain couples TRBV11-3 to TRBJ2-7, with 10 positions matching TRBD2. The CDR3 sequence is 15 residues long. With V trimmed by 0 bases and J by 4 bases, 3 bases remained unmatched. Germline V gene data show CDR1 as SGHNT and CDR2 as YENEEA. CDR3 residues: CASSLDSGRSYEQYF. The CDR3 nucleotides read TGTGCCAGCAGCTTAGATAGCGGGAGGTCGTACGAGCAGTACTTC.

With respect to this clonotype: This may stem from a read error, because a much larger clone lies one nucleotide away. The chain carries TRBV5-1 and TRBJ2-7; D possibly corresponds to TRBD2 (5 bases). From germline, CDR1 is SGHRS and CDR2 YFSETQ. The CDR3 runs 14 residues. This CDR3 reads CASSQLLGPYERYF. The DNA of the CDR3 is TGCGCCAGCAGCCAGTTACTAGGGCCCTACGAGCGGTACTTC.

On this clonotype: One base away lies a much larger clone, so this may be a sequencing read error. The DNA of the CDR3 is TGCGCCAGCACCCCGGGGGGGCCCTCCCACGAGCAGTACTTC. Amino acids: CASTPGGPSHEQYF. V and J are TRBV5-1 and TRBJ2-7; 8 positions match TRBD2. The CDR3 has 14 amino acids. Germline V gives CDR1 SGHRS, CDR2 YFSETQ. The full variable domain, with the rest looked up from reference TRBV5-1 and TRBJ2-7, is KAGVTQTPRYLIKTRGQQVTLSCSPISGHRSVSWYQQTPGQGLQFLFEYFSETQRNKGNFPGRFSGRQFSNSRSEMNVSTLELGDSALYLCASTPGGPSHEQYFGPGTRLTVT.

At least ten counts were recorded for this clonotype. The chain links TRBV4-2 to TRBJ2-3, with TRBD2 identical over 10 bases. CDR1 and CDR2 (germline): LGHNA, YNFKEQ. The CDR3 length is 17 residues. V trimming: 1 base; J trimming: 4 bases; junction bases outside the gene matches: 8. The chain's CDR3 is CASSQVASGSRSDTQYF. The CDR3 region has the DNA TGTGCCAGCAGCCAAGTTGCTAGCGGGAGTCGCTCAGATACGCAGTATTTT.

This clonotype was seen repeatedly, ten times or more. The chain carries TRBV7-6 and TRBJ2-7, with 7 bases that match TRBD2. V was clipped by 2 bases and J by 7 bases; unmatched bases: 5. The CDR3 length is 13 residues. Germline values: CDR1 SGHVS, CDR2 FNYEAQ. CDR3 DNA: TGTGCCAGCAGCTTATGGGGGGGAAGGGAGCAGTACTTC. This translates into CASSLWGGREQYF.

This clonotype has ten or more counts. In DNA, the CDR3 is TGTGCCAGCAGCTTAGTAGGGCAGGGTTTCTACAATGAGCAGTTCTTC. Amino acids: CASSLVGQGFYNEQFF. This chain links TRBV11-2 with TRBJ2-1; a possible D gene is TRBD1 (5 bases). The CDR3 contains 16 residues. V was trimmed by 1 base and J by 3 bases, leaving 13 bases between them. From germline, CDR1 is SGHAT and CDR2 FQNNGV.

This clonotype was counted at least ten times. The V gene is TRBV5-4, the J gene TRBJ2-6; D is perhaps TRBD1 (5 bases). Trimming shortened V by 4 bases and J by 8 bases, and 13 bases separated the two germline ends. The CDR3 loop spans 14 amino acids. Germline lookup yields CDR1 SGHNT and CDR2 YYREEE (reference sequence). The CDR3 nucleotides read TGTGCCAGCAGCCCAGGGTGGGGCCCCAACGTCCTGACTTTC. Encoded protein: CASSPGWGPNVLTF.

This clonotype came up many times. CDR3 sequence (DNA): TGTGCCAGCAGCTATTTCCTGGGACTAGCGTTGAATGAGCAGTTCTTC. The encoded protein is CASSYFLGLALNEQFF. The V call is TRBV7-8, the J call TRBJ2-1; 10 bases are a match to TRBD2. Germline CDR1 is SGHVS and CDR2 is FQNEAQ. The CDR3 totals 16 residues. Trimming removed 4 bases from V and 7 bases from J; junction bases left unmatched: 10. Drawing the rest from reference TRBV7-8 and TRBJ2-1, the complete variable domain is GAGVSQSPRYKVAKRGQDVALRCDPISGHVSLFWYQQALGQGPEFLTYFQNEAQLDKSGLPSDRFFAERPEGSVSTLKIQRTQQEDSAVYLCASSYFLGLALNEQFFGPGTRLTVL.

This clonotype was detected many times. The chain couples TRBV20-1 to TRBJ2-7; 10 bases line up with TRBD2. J was trimmed by 3 bases and V by 3 bases; bases with no gene match: 5. The CDR3 loop spans 14 amino acids. Per the germline V gene, CDR1 is DFQATT and CDR2 is SNEGSKA (reference sequence). The chain's CDR3 is CSASDRLAGYEQYF. The CDR3 DNA sequence: TGCAGTGCTAGTGATAGACTAGCGGGCTACGAGCAGTACTTC.

This clonotype is a singleton in its sample. This may be a read error, as it is one base from a much larger clone. The chain couples TRBV12-3 or TRBV12-4 to TRBJ1-2; no clear D gene. The V end lost 1 base, the J end lost 2 bases, and 8 bases lay between the germline ends. The CDR3 is 14 residues long. The DNA of the CDR3 is TGTGCCAGCAGTTTAGGTCAGGTGAACTATGGCTACACCTTC. Its translation is CASSLGQVNYGYTF.

The chain joins TRBV6-1 to TRBJ1-3; TRBD1 matches at 8 bases. Germline lookup yields CDR1 MNHNS and CDR2 SASEGT. Trimming cost V 2 bases and J 3 bases; bases outside gene matches: 6. The CDR3 is 16 residues long. The CDR3 is CASSERRGRLGNTIYF. CDR3 bases: TGTGCCAGCAGTGAACGCAGGGGGCGTCTTGGAAACACCATATATTTT.

The chain employs TRBV12-3 or TRBV12-4 and TRBJ2-2; D gene uncertain. V lost 1 base, J lost 6 bases, and 12 bases lay in between. This CDR3 region has 15 residues. The CDR3 is CASSLGRVTSGELFF. CDR3 sequence (DNA): TGTGCCAGCAGTTTAGGAAGGGTAACGTCCGGGGAGCTGTTTTTT.

This clonotype was seen many times. The chain uses TRBV20-1 and TRBJ2-1, with D unclear. Germline values: CDR1 DFQATT, CDR2 SNEGSKA (reference sequence). Trimming took off 5 bases at V and 7 bases at J, with 6 bases between the two ends. The CDR3 spans 10 residues. In nucleotides, the CDR3 is TGCAGTGCTGGTATGAATGAGCAGTTCTTC. It yields the protein CSAGMNEQFF.

This sequence joins TRBV30 and TRBJ2-3, with a tentative D call TRBD2 (7 bases). Germline V CDR1 and CDR2: GTSNPN, SVGIG (reference sequence). The ends were cut back, 4 bases at V and 5 bases at J, with 16 bases in the middle. There are 14 residues in the CDR3. The CDR3 region is CAWTTWGGKDTQYF. The CDR3 DNA reads as TGTGCCTGGACCACTTGGGGGGGCAAAGATACGCAGTATTTT.

The table lists this clonotype with many counts. The chain uses TRBV2 and TRBJ2-3; TRBD2 agrees at 11 bases. CDR3 length equals 15 residues. Germline V CDR1 and CDR2: SNHLY, FYNNEI. V was pared by 6 bases and J by 2 bases, with 4 bases of the junction left unmatched. The CDR3 reads CASRDSGRATDTQYF. The CDR3 DNA sequence: TGTGCCAGCAGAGATAGCGGGAGGGCCACAGATACGCAGTATTTT. Drawing the rest from reference TRBV2 and TRBJ2-3, the complete variable domain is EPEVTQTPSHQVTQMGQEVILRCVPISNHLYFYWYRQILGQKVEFLVSFYNNEISEKSEIFDDQFSVERPDGSNFTLKIRSTKLEDSAMYFCASRDSGRATDTQYFGPGTRLTVL.

Concerning this clonotype: A read error may explain this, as a much larger clone is one base away. V is TRBV12-3 or TRBV12-4 and J is TRBJ2-1; D possibly matches TRBD1 or TRBD2 (5 bases each). This CDR3 is 14 amino acids long. Here the CDR3 reads CASSRGESYNEQLF. For the CDR3, the DNA is TGTGCCAGCAGCCGAGGGGAGTCCTACAATGAGCAGCTCTTC.

Worth noting for this clonotype: A much larger clone is a single base away; this may be a read error. Lacking the conserved final phenylalanine or tryptophan, this CDR3 likely reflects a read error. The CDR3 here is CASSLRQGTGELFS. The CDR3 bases are TGTGCCAGTAGCTTACGACAGGGAACCGGGGAGCTGTTTTCT. The chain has TRBV19 and TRBJ2-2; the match to TRBD1 covers 7 bases. Losses at the gene ends were 6 bases for V and 5 bases for J; bases not matched to a gene: 6. The CDR3 consists of 14 residues. Germline V gives CDR1 LNHDA, CDR2 SQIVND (reference sequence).

Concerning this clonotype itself: Since a much larger clone is just one base distant, this may be a read error. The CDR3 end shows no conserved phenylalanine or tryptophan, and so a read error is likely. The chain employs TRBV10-1 and TRBJ2-5; TRBD2 matches at 10 bases. V trimming: 3 bases; J trimming: 5 bases; junction bases outside the gene matches: 6. The CDR3 is 15 residues long. Germline lookup yields CDR1 WNHNN and CDR2 SYGVQD (reference sequence). CDR3 sequence reads: CASSDGAGGRETQYL. In DNA, the CDR3 is TGCGCCAGCAGTGATGGAGCGGGAGGGCGGGAGACCCAGTACTTA.

In its sample, this clonotype was seen a few times. The chain employs TRBV6-1 and TRBJ1-5, with 9 bases lining up with TRBD1. V lost 2 bases and J lost 3; bases outside the gene matches: 5. The CDR3 runs 16 residues. Germline CDR1 reads MNHNS; CDR2 reads SASEGT. The CDR3 is CASSERTGGINQPQHF. The CDR3 coding sequence is TGTGCCAGCAGTGAAAGAACAGGGGGCATCAATCAGCCCCAGCATTTT.

This clonotype was found many times. The rearrangement links TRBV6-5 to TRBJ1-6, with D possibly matching TRBD1 (6 bases). Trimming pared 1 base from V and 6 bases from J, leaving 7 bases between. Germline V gene data show CDR1 as MNHEY and CDR2 as SVGAGI. This CDR3 has 14 amino acids. CDR3 nucleotides: TGTGCCAGCAGTTACTACAGGGCTAATTCACCCCTCCACTTT. It is translated as CASSYYRANSPLHF.

The table lists this clonotype with many counts. This sequence joins TRBV13 and TRBJ2-5; TRBD2 agrees at 7 bases. J was trimmed by 1 base and V by 2 bases; bases with no gene match: 4. The CDR3 spans 15 residues. In germline, CDR1 is PRHDT, CDR2 FYEKMQ (reference sequence). As DNA, the CDR3 is TGTGCCAGCAGCTTATTTGGGGGGGTCCAAGAGACCCAGTACTTC. It is translated as CASSLFGGVQETQYF.

On this clonotype: This could be a read error, since a much larger clone is one nucleotide away. The gene calls are TRBV5-1 and TRBJ1-4; D is possibly TRBD1 (6 bases). This CDR3 spans 14 amino acids. Per germline, CDR1 SGHRS and CDR2 YFSETQ. CDR3 DNA: TGCGCCAGCAGCTTGTCAGGGGTTAATGAAAGACTGTTTTTT. Amino acid sequence: CASSLSGVNERLFF.

This clonotype showed up many times. This rearrangement joins TRBV7-9 to TRBJ2-1, with TRBD2 matching over 8 bases. The CDR3 spans 15 residues. After removal of 11 bases from V and 2 bases from J, the junction contained 11 bases not matched to a gene. Germline assignment: CDR1 SEHNR and CDR2 FQNEAQ (reference sequence). The CDR3 is CAWADTSGTYNEQFF. The DNA for the CDR3 is TGTGCCTGGGCGGATACTAGCGGAACCTACAATGAGCAGTTCTTC. Full variable domain (rest looked up from reference TRBV7-9 and TRBJ2-1): DTGVSQNPRHKITKRGQNVTFRCDPISEHNRLYWYRQTLGQGPEFLTYFQNEAQLEKSRLLSDRFSAERPKGSFSTLEIQRTEQGDSAMYLCAWADTSGTYNEQFFGPGTRLTVL.

As for this clonotype: This may be a read error, as it is one base from a much larger clone. The chain combines TRBV5-5 with TRBJ2-3; 9 bases are a match to TRBD1. Germline CDR1 is SGHKS and CDR2 is YYEKEE (reference sequence). The CDR3 contains 15 residues. CDR3 residues: CVSSGRDRAGDTQYF. The CDR3 DNA follows: TGTGTCAGCAGCGGACGGGACAGGGCAGGAGATACGCAGTATTTT.

For this clonotype: This may stem from a read error, because a much larger clone lies one nucleotide away. The chain is built from TRBV6-1 and TRBJ2-7, with 7 nucleotides matching TRBD1. The germline V gene encodes CDR1 MNHNS and CDR2 SASEGT. CDR3 length: 15 amino acids. V lost 5 bases and J lost 2; bases outside the gene matches: 9. In DNA form, the CDR3 reads TGTGCCAGCAGTCGAGGGGGCACGAGCGCCTACGAGCAGTACTTC. It is translated as CASSRGGTSAYEQYF.

This clonotype occurred many times. V and J are TRBV6-2 or TRBV6-3 and TRBJ2-7; 7 bases line up with TRBD2. This CDR3 is built from 15 residues. The germline gives CDR1 MNHEY, CDR2 SVGEGT. V dropped 10 bases and J dropped 2; count of bases not matched to a gene: 14. The CDR3, as DNA: TGTGCCACCGCAAAACCTGGACTAGGGACCTACGAGCAGTACTTC. Translating it yields CATAKPGLGTYEQYF.

This clonotype was found many times. V is TRBV9 and J is TRBJ2-3; 13 nucleotides agree with TRBD2. The trim removed 4 bases at V and 3 bases at J, leaving 2 bases unmatched. This CDR3 has 15 residues. CDR1 SGDLS and CDR2 YYNGEE come from the germline V gene. CDR3 in amino acids: CASSRTSGGTDTQYF. The DNA of the CDR3 is TGTGCCAGCAGCAGGACTAGCGGGGGAACAGATACGCAGTATTTT.

This clonotype was seen at least ten times. This CDR3 reads CSARPKGLAGAAYNEQFF. The CDR3 nucleotides read TGCAGTGCTAGACCGAAAGGACTAGCGGGAGCAGCCTACAATGAGCAGTTCTTC. V is TRBV20-1 and J is TRBJ2-1; 13 bases line up with TRBD2. The length of the CDR3 is 18 residues. The V gene's germline CDR1 is DFQATT and CDR2 SNEGSKA (reference sequence). J was trimmed by 2 bases and V by 2 bases; bases with no gene match: 9.